This T cell receptor (beta chain) was recovered during a study of cytomegalovirus exposure and HLA in healthy donors. Regarding the study as a whole: Published work reported that the classifier diagnosed cytomegalovirus status with high specificity and sensitivity.

PCR primers comprised 60 Vbeta and 13 Jbeta primers. Here immunoSEQ multiplex PCR was the method, and the copy in TCRdb shows in-frame clones only, minus some. The data show about 200,000 clones, roughly 79% seen once. Of note for this clone: Its target is not known.

Sequences were obtained from PBMCs. The origin of this receptor is a man aged 25-40 years in good health and CMV-seronegative.

The CDR3, as DNA: TGTGCCAGCAGTTACTTGACAGGGGTGGAGGGTGGCTACACCTTC. Its protein is CASSYLTGVEGGYTF. The rearrangement links TRBV6-6 to TRBJ1-2, with 8 bases fitting TRBD1. The CDR3 totals 15 residues. Trimming took 1 base from V and 7 from J; bases not matched to a gene: 8. The germline V gene has CDR1 MNHNY and CDR2 SVGAGI (reference sequence).